The T cell receptor beta chain under discussion was sequenced for a study of cytomegalovirus exposure and HLA in healthy donors. Notes on the study in general: The authors enumerated 180 or so TCR beta chains as linked to cytomegalovirus. Follow-up analysis seemed to connect common viral pathogens with several of the most significant clusters identified.

Trimming removed 4 bases at V and 6 bases at J, with 17 bases between. This CDR3 is 15 amino acids long. The germline V gene encodes CDR1 SGHNT and CDR2 YYREEE (reference sequence). As for this clone: Its antigen remains unidentified.

A multiplex PCR was run with 60 Vbeta primers and 13 Jbeta primers. Some clones are missing from TCRdb's copy, which holds only in-frame ones; the method was immunoSEQ multiplex PCR. Of approximately 120,000 clones listed, 60% to 80% are singletons. When sampled, the donors appeared nominally healthy, though they likely had unrecorded immune exposures. The receptor was isolated from a man aged 25-45 years in good health and CMV-seronegative. This chain uses TRBV5-4 with TRBJ2-1; possible D gene TRBD2, 7 bases. The sequencing sample was made of PBMCs. In DNA form, the CDR3 reads TGTGCCAGCAGCCCCGAGGGGGGGCGCGTCAATGAGCAGTTCTTC. This encodes CASSPEGGRVNEQFF.